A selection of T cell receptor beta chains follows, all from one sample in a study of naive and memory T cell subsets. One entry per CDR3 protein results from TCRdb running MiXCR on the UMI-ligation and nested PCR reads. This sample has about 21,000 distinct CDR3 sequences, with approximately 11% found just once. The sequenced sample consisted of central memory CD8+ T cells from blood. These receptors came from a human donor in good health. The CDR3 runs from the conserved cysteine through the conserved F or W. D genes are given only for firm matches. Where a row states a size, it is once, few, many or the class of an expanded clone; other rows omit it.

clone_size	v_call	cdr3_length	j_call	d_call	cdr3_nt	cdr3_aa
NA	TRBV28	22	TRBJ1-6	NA	TGTGCCAGCACCGAAATCCAGCCGGGGGGAATAGGGGAGCTCTCCTATAATTCACCCCTCCACTTT	CASTEIQPGGIGELSYNSPLHF
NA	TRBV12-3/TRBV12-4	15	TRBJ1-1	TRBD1	TGTGCCAGCACCCTTCGGGACAGGCCGGATACTGAAGCTTTCTTT	CASTLRDRPDTEAFF
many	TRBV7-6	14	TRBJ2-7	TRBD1	TGTGCCAGCAGCTTAGCGACAGGGCCTTACGAGCAGTACTTC	CASSLATGPYEQYF
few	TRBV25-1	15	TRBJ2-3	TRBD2	TGTGCCAGCAGTGAATACGGGACTAGTACAGATACGCAGTATTTT	CASSEYGTSTDTQYF
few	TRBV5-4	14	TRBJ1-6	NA	TGTGCCAGCAGCTCAACGACCTGGAATTCACCCCTCCACTTT	CASSSTTWNSPLHF
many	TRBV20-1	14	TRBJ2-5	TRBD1	TGCAGTGCCATACAGGGGATGGTTGGGGAGACCCAGTACTTC	CSAIQGMVGETQYF
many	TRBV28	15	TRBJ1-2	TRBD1	TGTGCCAGCAGTCCCCCGACACAGGGGGCGGGTGGCTACACCTTC	CASSPPTQGAGGYTF
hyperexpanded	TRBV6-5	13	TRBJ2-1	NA	TGTGCCAGCAGTTACGGGCGGTGGGGGGAGCAGTTCTTC	CASSYGRWGEQFF
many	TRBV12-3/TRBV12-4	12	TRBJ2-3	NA	TGTGCCAGCTCCTCGGGAGCGGGTACGCAGTATTTT	CASSSGAGTQYF
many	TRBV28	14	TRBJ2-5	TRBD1	TGTGCCACCGTCACCGGGACAGAAAAGAAGACCCAGTACTTC	CATVTGTEKKTQYF
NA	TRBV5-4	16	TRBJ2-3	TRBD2	TGTGCCAGCAGCACGGGGATGGGAGGGATCACAGATACGCAGTATTTT	CASSTGMGGITDTQYF
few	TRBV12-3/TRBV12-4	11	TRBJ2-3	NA	TGTGCCAGCAGACTAAGGGATACGCAGTATTTT	CASRLRDTQYF
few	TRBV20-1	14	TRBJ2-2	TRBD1	TGCAGTGCTCCAGGGACAGGGGATGTGGGGGAGCTGTTTTTT	CSAPGTGDVGELFF
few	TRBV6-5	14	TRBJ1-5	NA	TGTGCCAGCAGTTACTCAGGGGGGAATCAGCCCCAGCATTTT	CASSYSGGNQPQHF
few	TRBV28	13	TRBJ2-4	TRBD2	TGTGCCAGCAGTCCAGGACTAGCGGGATGGGGGTACTTC	CASSPGLAGWGYF
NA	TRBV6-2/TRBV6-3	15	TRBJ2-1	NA	TGTGCCAGCAGTCAGGGGGGACTAGTTTCCAATGAGCAGTTCTTC	CASSQGGLVSNEQFF